This passage covers 2 T cell receptor beta chains from one sample sequenced in a study of shared clonotypes between healthy human individuals. Clones were read by immunoSEQ multiplex PCR, and TCRdb kept only the in-frame ones, dropping some. The sample lists 450,000 to 550,000 clones, about four fifths seen once, with 10% to 15% in the top ten. Sequences were obtained from PBMCs. The receptors were gathered from a middle-aged woman in good health. Some clones in this sample may be carry-over from other donors' samples.

The CDR3 DNA is TGTGCCAGCAGGCGACAGGTTGCTAATGAAAAACTGTTTTTT. Protein: CASRRQVANEKLFF. The V call is TRBV2, the J call TRBJ1-4; D might be TRBD1 (6 bases). The germline V and J ends were trimmed by 6 bases and 3 bases, with 11 bases remaining between them. Germline loops: CDR1 SNHLY, CDR2 FYNNEI. The CDR3 extends over 14 amino acids.

The CDR3 here is CAWSTSGSMYEQYF. The CDR3 nucleotides are TGTGCCTGGAGCACTAGCGGGAGTATGTACGAGCAGTACTTC. The rearrangement uses TRBV30 and TRBJ2-7; 11 bases align to TRBD2. The germline gives CDR1 GTSNPN, CDR2 SVGIG (reference sequence). Trimming cost V 3 bases and J 4 bases; bases outside gene matches: 5. This CDR3 comprises 14 residues.